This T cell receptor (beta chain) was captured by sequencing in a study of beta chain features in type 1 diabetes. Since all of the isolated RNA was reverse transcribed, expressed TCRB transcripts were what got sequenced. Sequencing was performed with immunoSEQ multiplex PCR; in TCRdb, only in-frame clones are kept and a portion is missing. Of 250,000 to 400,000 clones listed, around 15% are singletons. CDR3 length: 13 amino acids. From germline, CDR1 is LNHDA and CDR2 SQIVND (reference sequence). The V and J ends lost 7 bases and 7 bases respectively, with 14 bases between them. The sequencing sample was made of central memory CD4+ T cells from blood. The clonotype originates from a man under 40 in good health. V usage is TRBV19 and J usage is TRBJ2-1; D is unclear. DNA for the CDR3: TGTGCCAGTAATAGAGGCCCGGTGAATGAGCAGTTCTTC. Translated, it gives CASNRGPVNEQFF.